This T cell receptor (beta chain) was found in a study of Graves' ophthalmopathy and Graves' hyperthyroidism. Findings and caveats of the study: For predicting ophthalmopathy progression, the model had about 71% sensitivity and approximately 72% specificity. Most expanded clonotypes in thyroid above 0.001 frequency also showed up in blood.

Germline values: CDR1 MNHEY, CDR2 SVGAGI. This CDR3 has 12 amino acids. Between the trimmed V and J ends, which lost 4 bases and 6 bases, there was a span of 6 bases. The sequenced template was RNA, covering the TCR beta CDR3 region. Second-round multiplex PCR followed a first-round RT-PCR using HTBI primers. TCRdb used MiXCR to reprocess the multiplex PCR reads, holding one entry per CDR3 protein. This table has 170,000 or so distinct CDR3 sequences, roughly 37% appearing once. This clonotype was counted at least ten times. Its cognate antigen is unknown. The sequence was collected from a woman aged 40 to 50 with Graves' ophthalmopathy. Sequencing input: peripheral blood. The J gene is TRBJ2-2, the V gene TRBV6-5, with D uncertain. CDR3 amino acids: CASSSDAGELFF. The DNA of the CDR3 is TGTGCCAGCAGTTCGGACGCCGGGGAGCTGTTTTTT.